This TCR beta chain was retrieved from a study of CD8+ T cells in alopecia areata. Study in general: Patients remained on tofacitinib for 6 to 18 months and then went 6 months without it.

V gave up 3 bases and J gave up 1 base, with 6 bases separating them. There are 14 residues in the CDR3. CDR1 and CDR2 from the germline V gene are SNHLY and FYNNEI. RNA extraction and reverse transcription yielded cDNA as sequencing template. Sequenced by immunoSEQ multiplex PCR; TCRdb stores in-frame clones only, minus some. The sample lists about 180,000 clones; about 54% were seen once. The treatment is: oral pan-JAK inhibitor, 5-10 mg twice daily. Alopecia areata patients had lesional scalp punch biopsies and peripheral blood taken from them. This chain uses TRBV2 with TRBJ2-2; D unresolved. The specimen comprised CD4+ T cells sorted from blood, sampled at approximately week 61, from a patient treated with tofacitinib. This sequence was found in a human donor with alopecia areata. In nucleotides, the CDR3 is TGTGCCAGCAGTGAGACGCTGAACACCGGGGAGCTGTTTTTT. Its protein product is CASSETLNTGELFF.